This TCR beta chain emerged from a study of CD8 T cells in ankylosing spondylitis. Study conclusions and caveats: Earlier reports found some motif variants in synovial fluid and blood in reactive arthritis.

The sample holds many counts of this clonotype. The antigen is unknown. The CDR3 length is 14 residues. Between the trimmed V and J ends, which lost 3 bases and 3 bases, there was a span of 9 bases. The germline V gene has CDR1 LGHDT and CDR2 YNNKEL (reference sequence). For TCR beta, libraries came from quantitative 5'-RACE with molecular barcodes. TCRdb re-called the 5' RACE reads with MiXCR, one entry per CDR3 protein. The sample lists tens of thousands of distinct CDR3 sequences; over 5.5% were seen once. The chain couples TRBV3-1 to TRBJ1-5, with a possible D match to TRBD1 (5 bases). The TCR sequence derives from a male donor with ankylosing spondylitis or in good health (not recorded which). Sequenced material: blood, either unsorted or a sorted T cell fraction (not recorded which). Written as DNA, the CDR3 is TGTGCCAGCAGCCAGTCGGGGCACAATCAGCCCCAGCATTTT. Its translation: CASSQSGHNQPQHF.